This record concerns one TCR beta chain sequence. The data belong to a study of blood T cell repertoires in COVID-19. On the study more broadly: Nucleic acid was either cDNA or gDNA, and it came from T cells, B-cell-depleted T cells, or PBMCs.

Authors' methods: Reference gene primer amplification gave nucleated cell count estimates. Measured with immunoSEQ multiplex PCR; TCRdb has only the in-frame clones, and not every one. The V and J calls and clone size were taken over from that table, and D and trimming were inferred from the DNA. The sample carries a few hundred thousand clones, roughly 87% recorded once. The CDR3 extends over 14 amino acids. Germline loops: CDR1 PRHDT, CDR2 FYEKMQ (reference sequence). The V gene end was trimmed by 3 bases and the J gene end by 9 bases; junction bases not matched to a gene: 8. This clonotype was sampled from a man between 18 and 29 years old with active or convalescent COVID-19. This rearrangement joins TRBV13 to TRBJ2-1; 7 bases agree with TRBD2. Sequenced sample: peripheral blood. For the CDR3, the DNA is TGTGCCAGCAGCTTTCGAAGCGGGGTCGGTGAGCAGTTCTTC. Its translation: CASSFRSGVGEQFF.